The subject of this entry is one T cell receptor (beta chain). Its antigen is still unknown. The protocol was immunoSEQ multiplex PCR, while the TCRdb copy is restricted to in-frame clones and leaves out a portion. The sample shows 15,000 to 19,000 clones, about 89% of them seen only once. The V gene's germline CDR1 is PRHDT and CDR2 FYEKMQ (reference sequence). The CDR3 covers 14 residues. Trimming stripped 3 bases from V and 3 bases from J, with 6 bases between. The sample is drawn from a study of T cells in localized non-small cell lung cancer. Broader study findings: Highest T cell clonality was seen in uninvolved adjacent lung, surpassing that measured in tumor. In adjacent lung, a median roughly 60 of the top 100 tumor clones were found.

This sample comprised peripheral blood mononuclear cells, obtained before any cancer treatment. The receptor comes from a male donor older than 55 with stage II lung adenocarcinoma. The rearrangement uses TRBV13 and TRBJ2-6; no definite D call. The CDR3 nucleotides read TGTGCCAGCAGCTTCGGTCGTGGGGCCAACGTCCTGACTTTC. Amino acids: CASSFGRGANVLTF.